Each of the 9 T cell receptor beta chains below was sequenced from the same sample in a study of CD8+ T cells in alopecia areata. The treatment denotes: oral pan-JAK inhibitor, 5-10 mg twice daily. Sequencing templates came from extracted RNA that was reverse transcribed into cDNA. TCRdb keeps only in-frame clones here, not all; method: immunoSEQ multiplex PCR. The sample contains roughly 100,000 clones, 85% to 90% of which appear only once. The specimen comprised CD8+ T cells sorted from blood, sampled at roughly week 30, from a patient treated with tofacitinib. The receptors originated from a human donor with alopecia areata.

The rearrangement links TRBV9 to TRBJ2-1; D not certain. CDR1 and CDR2 from the germline V gene are SGDLS and YYNGEE. There are 12 residues in the CDR3. V lost 3 bases to trimming and J lost 5 bases, with 6 bases between them. CDR3 sequence: CASSEPDNEQFF. The DNA of the CDR3 is TGTGCCAGCAGCGAACCGGACAATGAGCAGTTCTTC.

The gene calls are TRBV10-3 and TRBJ2-7; no clear D. The germline V gene encodes CDR1 ENHRY and CDR2 SYGVKD. The germline V and J ends were trimmed by 2 bases and 2 bases, with 10 bases remaining between them. The CDR3 spans 14 residues. The CDR3 loop is CAISEPQDPYEQYF. Here the CDR3 DNA reads TGTGCCATCAGTGAGCCGCAGGACCCCTACGAGCAGTACTTC.

The rearrangement uses TRBV9 and TRBJ1-1, with D hard to call. V was shortened by 0 bases and J by 0 bases, with 9 bases between the two germline ends. CDR3 length: 15 amino acids. From germline, CDR1 is SGDLS and CDR2 YYNGEE. The CDR3 nucleotides are TGTGCCAGCAGCGTAGTGCCGGGGATGAACACTGAAGCTTTCTTT. Protein sequence: CASSVVPGMNTEAFF.

This chain links TRBV5-1 with TRBJ2-5; 8 bases are shared with TRBD1. Germline CDR1 SGHRS, CDR2 YFSETQ. This CDR3 is built from 17 residues. V trimming: 0 bases; J trimming: 2 bases; junction bases outside the gene matches: 9. CDR3 amino acids: CASSLGRTGKIQETQYF. For the CDR3, the DNA is TGCGCCAGCAGCTTGGGGCGGACAGGGAAAATTCAAGAGACCCAGTACTTC. Using reference TRBV5-1 and TRBJ2-5 for the parts outside the CDR3, the full variable domain is KAGVTQTPRYLIKTRGQQVTLSCSPISGHRSVSWYQQTPGQGLQFLFEYFSETQRNKGNFPGRFSGRQFSNSRSEMNVSTLELGDSALYLCASSLGRTGKIQETQYFGPGTRLLVL.

This clone was counted only a few times. The junction does not match germline at one end; this may be a read error. The genes are TRBV4-1 and TRBJ2-2, with D maybe TRBD2 (5 bases). Germline V CDR1 and CDR2: MGHRA, YSYEKL. The length of the CDR3 is 16 residues. CDR3 bases: TGTGCCAGCAGCCCCTTCGGCGGGTCGAACACCGGGGAGCTGTTTTTT. Its protein is CASSPFGGSNTGELFF.

This chain uses TRBV5-1 with TRBJ2-2, with D possibly matching TRBD2 (7 bases). Trimming left V 3 bases short and J 0 bases short, with 12 bases between. From germline, CDR1 is SGHRS and CDR2 YFSETQ. The CDR3 totals 16 residues. CDR3 protein: CASSSIGGPNTGELFF. The CDR3 DNA is TGCGCCAGCAGCTCCATCGGGGGGCCGAACACCGGGGAGCTGTTTTTT. The complete variable domain, with remaining parts taken from reference TRBV5-1 and TRBJ2-2, reads KAGVTQTPRYLIKTRGQQVTLSCSPISGHRSVSWYQQTPGQGLQFLFEYFSETQRNKGNFPGRFSGRQFSNSRSEMNVSTLELGDSALYLCASSSIGGPNTGELFFGEGSRLTVL.

The rearrangement links TRBV6-1 to TRBJ1-1, with D possibly matching TRBD1 (5 bases). Germline V CDR1 and CDR2: MNHNS, SASEGT. Deletions cut 4 bases from V and 3 bases from J, with 12 bases between. The CDR3 covers 14 residues. The CDR3 DNA reads TGTGCCAGCAGTGCGGGGGATCGTGACACTGAAGCTTTCTTT. Its translation: CASSAGDRDTEAFF.

This chain joins TRBV4-1 and TRBJ1-1, with D perhaps matching TRBD1 (5 bases). V lost 0 bases, J lost 4 bases, and 12 bases lay in between. Per the germline V gene, CDR1 is MGHRA and CDR2 is YSYEKL. The CDR3 runs to 15 residues. In nucleotides, the CDR3 is TGCGCCAGCAGCCAAGATGATGGGGGGGGCACTGAAGCTTTCTTT. Translating it yields CASSQDDGGGTEAFF.

The CDR3 sequence: CATKGQSTGELFF. CDR3 coding DNA: TGTGCCACCAAAGGACAGTCCACCGGGGAGCTGTTTTTT. V usage is TRBV19 and J usage is TRBJ2-2; possible D gene TRBD1, 6 bases. V lost 10 bases and J lost 4, with 13 bases in between. This CDR3 contains 13 residues. Germline lookup yields CDR1 LNHDA and CDR2 SQIVND (reference sequence). Full variable domain (missing parts from reference TRBV19 and TRBJ2-2): DGGITQSPKYLFRKEGQNVTLSCEQNLNHDAMYWYRQDPGQGLRLIYYSQIVNDFQKGDIAEGYSVSREKKESFPLTVTSAQKNPTAFYLCATKGQSTGELFFGEGSRLTVL.